The 30 T cell receptor beta chains in this list originate from one sample, sequenced in a study of Ad26.COV2.S vaccination and SARS-CoV-2 variants. The protocol was immunoSEQ multiplex PCR, while the TCRdb copy is restricted to in-frame clones and leaves out a portion. This table holds a few hundred thousand clones, approximately 90% found once. Treatment defined: roughly 19 received Ad26.COV2.S at low or high dose, single or two shots; 5 received placebo; per-sample allocation not given. At day 63 after the first vaccine or placebo injection, samples were drawn. The specimen was peripheral blood, collected in a trial of Ad26.COV2.S vaccine versus placebo. The receptors stem from a person aged 18-65 years who received the Ad26.COV2.S COVID-19 vaccine or a placebo.

This clone has only one observation. The chain couples TRBV30 to TRBJ1-4; 9 bases are shared with TRBD1. V lost 2 bases, J lost 5 bases, and 9 bases stayed unmatched. In germline, CDR1 is GTSNPN, CDR2 SVGIG (reference sequence). The CDR3 loop spans 16 amino acids. CDR3 sequence reads: CAWSQGQGRENEKLFF. In DNA, the CDR3 is TGTGCCTGGAGTCAAGGACAGGGGCGGGAGAATGAAAAACTGTTTTTT.

In this sample, this clone turned up once. J is TRBJ1-6 and V is TRBV28; 7 bases align to TRBD1. The CDR3 length is 15 residues. The germline CDR1 and CDR2 sequences are MDHEN and SYDVKM. V shed 4 bases and J 8 bases; nucleotides not matched to a gene: 8. DNA for the CDR3: TGTGCCAGCAGTTGGGCCGGGACAGTTGATTCACCCCTCCACTTT. This encodes CASSWAGTVDSPLHF. Full variable domain (outside the CDR3, taken from reference TRBV28 and TRBJ1-6): DVKVTQSSRYLVKRTGEKVFLECVQDMDHENMFWYRQDPGLGLRLIYFSYDVKMKEKGDIPEGYSVSREKKERFSLILESASTNQTSMYLCASSWAGTVDSPLHFGNGTRLTVT.

The genes are TRBV7-8 and TRBJ2-2; TRBD1 or TRBD2 may be the D gene (5 bases each). The V gene's germline CDR1 is SGHVS and CDR2 FQNEAQ. Trimming removed 5 bases from V and 15 bases from J, with 19 bases in between. This CDR3 spans 13 amino acids. The CDR3 region is CASSQRDQGAMFF. Written as DNA, the CDR3 is TGTGCCAGCAGCCAAAGGGACCAAGGAGCGATGTTTTTT.

J is TRBJ1-6 and V is TRBV9; tentative D call: TRBD1 (6 bases). V was trimmed by 2 bases and J by 5 bases, leaving 11 bases between them. The CDR3 consists of 15 residues. Germline CDR1 and CDR2: SGDLS and YYNGEE. The CDR3 DNA is TGTGCCAGCAGCGTCGGCCAGGGGAATAATTCACCCCTCCACTTT. It translates to CASSVGQGNNSPLHF.

The chain couples TRBV30 to TRBJ1-5; 9 bases map to TRBD1. CDR1 is GTSNPN and CDR2 is SVGIG in the germline V gene (reference sequence). With V trimmed by 3 bases and J by 5 bases, 11 bases remained unmatched. The CDR3 totals 16 residues. The CDR3 DNA reads TGTGCCTGGAGGAGCGGGGACAGGGAGTTCGATCAGCCCCAGCATTTT. This codes for CAWRSGDREFDQPQHF.

The chain links TRBV9 to TRBJ1-2, with no clear D. Per the germline V gene, CDR1 is SGDLS and CDR2 is YYNGEE. Trimming took 0 bases from V and 4 from J, leaving 7 bases between them. The CDR3 contains 13 residues. The CDR3 bases are TGTGCCAGCAGCGTAGAGGTTGGCTATGGCTACACCTTC. Its translation is CASSVEVGYGYTF.

V is TRBV6-2 or TRBV6-3 and J is TRBJ2-7; TRBD1 aligns across 10 bases. The CDR3 is 17 residues long. Germline CDR1 reads MNHEY; CDR2 reads SVGEGT. J gave up 0 bases and V 5 bases, and 10 bases lay outside the gene matches. The CDR3 protein is CASSPGTGEGPSYEQYF. The CDR3 DNA sequence: TGTGCCAGCAGTCCCGGGACAGGGGAAGGCCCCTCCTACGAGCAGTACTTC.

The chain couples TRBV27 to TRBJ2-3; 11 bases agree with TRBD2. Germline values: CDR1 MNHEY, CDR2 SMNVEV (reference sequence). The CDR3 is made up of 15 amino acids. The V segment lost 5 bases and the J segment 7 bases; nucleotides outside the gene matches: 8. The CDR3 region is CASSPGTSGGNTQYF. Written as DNA, the CDR3 is TGTGCCAGCAGTCCCGGGACTAGCGGAGGAAATACGCAGTATTTT.

The rearrangement links TRBV4-3 to TRBJ1-2; no firm D call. The germline V gene has CDR1 LGHNA and CDR2 YSLEER. V was pared by 0 bases and J by 6 bases, with 8 bases between. The CDR3 is made up of 13 amino acids. CDR3 in DNA: TGCGCCAGCAGCCAAGATCTAAGGGATGGCTACACCTTC. Its translation is CASSQDLRDGYTF.

This chain uses TRBV29-1 with TRBJ2-1, with 10 nucleotides matching TRBD2. Germline CDR1 SQVTM, CDR2 ANQGSEA. The V segment lost 5 bases and the J segment 9 bases; nucleotides outside the gene matches: 7. The CDR3 contains 13 residues. The CDR3 reads CSVSLAGVSEQFF. DNA of the CDR3: TGCAGCGTTTCGCTAGCGGGAGTTAGTGAGCAGTTCTTC.

The gene calls are TRBV9 and TRBJ2-1; D unclear. V lost 4 bases to trimming and J lost 7 bases, with 12 bases between them. The CDR3 sequence is 13 residues long. From germline, CDR1 is SGDLS and CDR2 YYNGEE. CDR3 coding DNA: TGTGCCAGCAGCCTGACGTCCGGTAATGAGCAGTTCTTC. It is translated as CASSLTSGNEQFF.

The chain joins TRBV6-1 to TRBJ2-7, with D perhaps given as TRBD1 or TRBD2 (5 bases each). The germline V gene encodes CDR1 MNHNS and CDR2 SASEGT. V was pared by 0 bases and J by 3 bases, with 12 bases between. This CDR3 has 15 amino acids. The CDR3: CASSEAGTELYEQYF. The DNA for the CDR3 is TGTGCCAGCAGTGAAGCGGGGACGGAGCTCTACGAGCAGTACTTC.

The chain employs TRBV6-6 and TRBJ2-3; 10 bases align to TRBD2. Germline CDR1 is MNHNY and CDR2 is SVGAGI (reference sequence). V lost 3 bases, J lost 8 bases, and 5 bases stayed unmatched. This CDR3 region has 14 residues. For the CDR3, the DNA is TGTGCCAGCAGTTATTCAACTAGCGGGACTACGCAGTATTTT. It yields the protein CASSYSTSGTTQYF.

The CDR3 DNA is TGCGCCAGCAGCCAAGATAGACTAGCGGACAATGAGCAGTTCTTC. Its translation is CASSQDRLADNEQFF. The chain employs TRBV4-3 and TRBJ2-1; 9 nucleotides agree with TRBD2. Germline CDR1 reads LGHNA; CDR2 reads YSLEER. With 0 bases clipped from V and 5 bases from J, the junction kept 2 bases outside the gene matches. The CDR3 spans 15 residues.

The chain recombines TRBV28 with TRBJ2-2; D tentatively fits TRBD1 or TRBD2 (6 bases each). V dropped 3 bases and J dropped 2 bases, with 10 bases sitting between them. The V gene's germline CDR1 is MDHEN and CDR2 SYDVKM. CDR3 length: 15 amino acids. The CDR3 nucleotides are TGTGCCAGCAGTTTCGGGGGACACAACACCGGGGAGCTGTTTTTT. This gives the protein CASSFGGHNTGELFF.

The sample holds one count of this clone. The chain joins TRBV28 to TRBJ2-7, with D possibly matching TRBD1 (6 bases). Germline CDR1 and CDR2: MDHEN and SYDVKM. The CDR3 is 14 residues long. V lost 5 bases and J 2 bases, leaving 13 bases between the germline ends. The CDR3 region is CASSLPTGPYEQYF. The CDR3 coding sequence is TGTGCCAGCAGTCTCCCCACAGGGCCCTACGAGCAGTACTTC. Using reference TRBV28 and TRBJ2-7 for the parts outside the CDR3, the full variable domain is DVKVTQSSRYLVKRTGEKVFLECVQDMDHENMFWYRQDPGLGLRLIYFSYDVKMKEKGDIPEGYSVSREKKERFSLILESASTNQTSMYLCASSLPTGPYEQYFGPGTRLTVT.

The V and J genes are TRBV27 and TRBJ2-3; TRBD1 matches at 8 bases. CDR1 MNHEY and CDR2 SMNVEV come from the germline V gene (reference sequence). CDR3 length: 15 amino acids. Trimming cost V 6 bases and J 1 base; bases outside gene matches: 6. CDR3 in amino acids: CASRSPGQGTDTQYF. The CDR3 DNA sequence: TGTGCCAGCAGGTCCCCGGGACAGGGCACAGATACGCAGTATTTT.

This chain uses TRBV12-3 or TRBV12-4 with TRBJ1-5; D is possibly TRBD1 (5 bases). This CDR3 comprises 13 residues. Trimming removed 4 bases at V and 3 bases at J, with 7 bases between. The CDR3: CASSWGINQPQHF. As DNA, the CDR3 is TGTGCCAGCAGTTGGGGGATCAATCAGCCCCAGCATTTT.

In DNA form, the CDR3 reads TGTGCCAGCAGCCCCCAGGGGAGCTCCTACGAGCAGTACTTC. Translating it yields CASSPQGSSYEQYF. The J gene is TRBJ2-7, the V gene TRBV11-2, with D possibly being TRBD1 (6 bases). The CDR3 has 14 amino acids. CDR1 is SGHAT, CDR2 FQNNGV, per germline. The germline V and J ends were trimmed by 5 bases and 0 bases, with 11 bases remaining between them.

The chain combines TRBV9 with TRBJ2-3; D might be TRBD1 or TRBD2, each matching 6 bases. The germline V gene has CDR1 SGDLS and CDR2 YYNGEE. Trimming took 3 bases from V and 5 from J, leaving 16 bases between them. This CDR3 has 15 residues. CDR3 coding DNA: TGTGCCAGCAGCGCAGAGGGGGACTTAATAGATACGCAGTATTTT. Its translation is CASSAEGDLIDTQYF.

In its sample, this clone was seen once. CDR3 in DNA: TGTGCCAGCAGCTTAGGCAGCGGAAACTATGGCTACACCTTC. Translated, it gives CASSLGSGNYGYTF. The J gene is TRBJ1-2, the V gene TRBV11-2; D gene uncertain. V was trimmed by 1 base and J by 2 bases, leaving 8 bases between them. The CDR3 is made up of 14 amino acids. Looked up from germline, CDR1 is SGHAT and CDR2 is FQNNGV.

The rearrangement links TRBV30 to TRBJ2-7; D is perhaps TRBD1 (5 bases). From germline, CDR1 is GTSNPN and CDR2 SVGIG (reference sequence). This CDR3 region has 13 residues. Trimming took 2 bases from V and 5 from J, leaving 13 bases between them. The CDR3 sequence is CAWSPGATHEQYF. The CDR3 DNA is TGTGCCTGGAGTCCTGGGGCGACCCACGAGCAGTACTTC.

The chain combines TRBV6-5 with TRBJ1-6; TRBD1 is a possible D gene (5 bases). The CDR3 extends over 14 amino acids. The V gene lost 4 bases and the J gene lost 5 bases, with 9 bases spanning the gap. Germline-derived CDR1 and CDR2 are MNHEY and SVGAGI. In DNA form, the CDR3 reads TGTGCCAGCAGTTCCGGGACTCATAATTCACCCCTCCACTTT. Its translation is CASSSGTHNSPLHF.

J is TRBJ2-1 and V is TRBV2; weak D call: TRBD2 (6 bases). The length of the CDR3 is 14 residues. CDR1 SNHLY and CDR2 FYNNEI come from the germline V gene. CDR3 protein: CAGKTGEVPNEQFF. The CDR3 DNA sequence: TGTGCTGGAAAGACGGGAGAGGTCCCCAATGAGCAGTTCTTC.

The chain couples TRBV3-1 (or the pseudogene TRBV3-2) to TRBJ2-7; no clear D gene. This CDR3 is 14 amino acids long. The V and J ends lost 1 base and 5 bases respectively, with 12 bases between them. Germline assignment: CDR1 LGHDT and CDR2 YNNKEL (reference sequence). CDR3 DNA: TGTGCCAGCAGCCAAGGATTTCAGGTTGACGAGCAGTACTTC. This gives the protein CASSQGFQVDEQYF.

This clone was counted once. The rearrangement joins TRBV28 to TRBJ2-7; D may be TRBD1 (6 bases). The CDR3 loop spans 15 amino acids. Germline V gene sequence: CDR1 MDHEN, CDR2 SYDVKM. The V end was cut by 5 bases, the J end by 5 bases, with 19 bases between. The CDR3 spells CASSGGAQGTHEQYF. The CDR3 coding sequence is TGTGCCAGCAGTGGGGGTGCCCAGGGGACACACGAGCAGTACTTC.

The chain uses TRBV29-1 and TRBJ1-3; the D gene is possibly TRBD1 (6 bases). CDR1 SQVTM and CDR2 ANQGSEA come from the germline V gene. The V end was cut by 3 bases, the J end by 8 bases, with 11 bases between. CDR3 length: 12 residues. CDR3 DNA: TGCAGCGTTGATCGGGGGCTGGACACCATATATTTT. Protein sequence: CSVDRGLDTIYF.

The chain combines TRBV6-5 with TRBJ2-3; tentative D call: TRBD2 (6 bases). Trimming removed 2 bases from V and 2 bases from J, with 14 bases in between. Per germline, CDR1 MNHEY and CDR2 SVGAGI. The length of the CDR3 is 16 residues. This CDR3 reads CASSYRGGMNTDTQYF. CDR3 coding DNA: TGTGCCAGCAGTTACAGAGGCGGGATGAACACAGATACGCAGTATTTT.

This clone has only one observation. J is TRBJ1-3 and V is TRBV11-3; 9 bases fit TRBD1. J was trimmed by 1 base and V by 5 bases; bases with no gene match: 3. Germline V gives CDR1 SGHNT, CDR2 YENEEA. This CDR3 has 15 amino acids. CDR3 sequence reads: CASSAQGASGNTIYF. In DNA, the CDR3 is TGTGCCAGCAGCGCACAGGGGGCGTCTGGAAACACCATATATTTT.

The J gene is TRBJ1-5, the V gene TRBV15; the D gene is possibly TRBD1 (6 bases). Germline CDR1 LNHNV, CDR2 YYDKDF (reference sequence). The V and J ends lost 4 bases and 9 bases respectively, with 16 bases between them. The CDR3 loop spans 14 amino acids. DNA of the CDR3: TGTGCCACCAGCATTTCCAGGGGCGGCCGGCCCCAGCATTTT. This encodes CATSISRGGRPQHF.